The clone carrying this T cell receptor (beta chain) has only a few counts. What it binds is unknown. The same CDR3 also results from other DNA sequences found in this sample. The sample is drawn from a study of shared clonotypes between healthy human individuals. Study background: Three plates were used per donor for CD4 naive, three for CD4 memory, two for CD8 naive and one for CD8 memory. Overall study findings and caveats: Compared with memory subsets, naive subsets generally had larger estimated richness.

This CDR3 has 12 amino acids. From germline, CDR1 is SGHTA and CDR2 FQGNSA. The V gene lost 2 bases and the J gene lost 7 bases, with 6 bases spanning the gap. Original data processing: Filtering differed, since immunoSEQ gave only junction sequences and no quality scores. TCRdb's copy holds only in-frame clones and misses some; the assay was immunoSEQ multiplex PCR. The V and J calls and clone size come from that table; D and trimming were worked out from the DNA. The sample has roughly 700,000 clones; around 74% are singletons. CD4+ cells yielded CD45RA+ naive and CD45RA-negative memory subsets. Sequenced: memory CD4+ T cells sorted from blood. The sample's subset: CD45RA-negative fraction. The receptor was derived from a woman aged 30 to 39 in good health. The V gene is TRBV7-2, the J gene TRBJ1-5; a possible D gene is TRBD1 (5 bases). The CDR3 DNA sequence: TGTGCCAGCAGCTTACGGGGCCAGCCCCAGCATTTT. Its translation is CASSLRGQPQHF.